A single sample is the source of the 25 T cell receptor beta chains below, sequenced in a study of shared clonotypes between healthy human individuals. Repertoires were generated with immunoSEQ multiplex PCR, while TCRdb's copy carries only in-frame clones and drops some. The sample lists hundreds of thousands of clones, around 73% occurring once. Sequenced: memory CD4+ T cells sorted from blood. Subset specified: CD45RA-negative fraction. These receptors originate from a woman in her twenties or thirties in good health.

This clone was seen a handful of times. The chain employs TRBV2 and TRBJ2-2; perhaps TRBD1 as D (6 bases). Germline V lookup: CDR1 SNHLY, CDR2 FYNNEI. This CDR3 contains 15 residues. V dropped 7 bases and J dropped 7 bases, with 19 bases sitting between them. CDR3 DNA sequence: TGTGCCAGCAAGACTATTCCAGGGGTGGACGGGGAGCTGTTTTTT. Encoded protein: CASKTIPGVDGELFF.

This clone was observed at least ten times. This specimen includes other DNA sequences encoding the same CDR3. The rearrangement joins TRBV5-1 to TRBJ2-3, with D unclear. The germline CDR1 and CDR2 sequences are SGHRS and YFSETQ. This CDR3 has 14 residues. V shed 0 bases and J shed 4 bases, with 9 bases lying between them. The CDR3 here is CASSLAGGPDTQYF. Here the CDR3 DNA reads TGCGCCAGCAGCTTGGCCGGCGGTCCAGATACGCAGTATTTT.

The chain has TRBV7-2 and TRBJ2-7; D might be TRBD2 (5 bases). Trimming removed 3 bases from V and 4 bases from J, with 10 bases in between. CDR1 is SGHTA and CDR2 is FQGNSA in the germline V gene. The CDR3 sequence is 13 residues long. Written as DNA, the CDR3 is TGTGCCAGCAGCTTTGGAGCGGAATACGAGCAGTACTTC. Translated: CASSFGAEYEQYF.

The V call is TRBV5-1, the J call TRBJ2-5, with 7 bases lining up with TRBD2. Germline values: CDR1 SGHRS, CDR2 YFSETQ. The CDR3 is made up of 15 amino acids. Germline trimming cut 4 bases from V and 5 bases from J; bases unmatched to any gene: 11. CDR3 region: CASSRVGRGEETQYF. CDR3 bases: TGCGCCAGCAGCCGGGTGGGGAGGGGCGAGGAGACCCAGTACTTC.

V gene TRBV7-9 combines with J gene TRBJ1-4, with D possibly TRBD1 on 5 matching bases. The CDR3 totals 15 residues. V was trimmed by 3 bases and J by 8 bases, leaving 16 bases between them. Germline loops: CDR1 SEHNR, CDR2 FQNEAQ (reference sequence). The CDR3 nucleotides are TGTGCCAGCAGCTTCGGTCCAGGGATGAGCGAAAAACTGTTTTTT. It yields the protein CASSFGPGMSEKLFF.

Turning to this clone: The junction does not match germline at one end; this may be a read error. The CDR3 DNA sequence: TGTGCCAGCAGTTCTCCGGCCTGGGCCTTC. Translation gives CASSSPAWAF. The chain employs TRBV27 and TRBJ2-7; D remains ambiguous. The length of the CDR3 is 10 residues. Germline V gene sequence: CDR1 MNHEY, CDR2 SMNVEV (reference sequence).

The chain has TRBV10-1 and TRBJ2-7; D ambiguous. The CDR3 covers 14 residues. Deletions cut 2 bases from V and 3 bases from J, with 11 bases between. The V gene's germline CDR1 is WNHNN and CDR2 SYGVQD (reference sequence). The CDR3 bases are TGCGCCAGCAGTGAGCTTAAGGGCAACTACGAGCAGTACTTC. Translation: CASSELKGNYEQYF.

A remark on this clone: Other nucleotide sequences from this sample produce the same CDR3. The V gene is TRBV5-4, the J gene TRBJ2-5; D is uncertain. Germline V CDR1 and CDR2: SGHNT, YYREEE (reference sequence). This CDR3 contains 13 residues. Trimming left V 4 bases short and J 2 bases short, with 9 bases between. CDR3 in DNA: TGTGCCAGCAGCCTTGAGTCACAAGAGACCCAGTACTTC. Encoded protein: CASSLESQETQYF. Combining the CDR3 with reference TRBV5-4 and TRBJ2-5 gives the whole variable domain ETGVTQSPTHLIKTRGQQVTLRCSSQSGHNTVSWYQQALGQGPQFIFQYYREEENGRGNFPPRFSGLQFPNYSSELNVNALELDDSALYLCASSLESQETQYFGPGTRLLVL.

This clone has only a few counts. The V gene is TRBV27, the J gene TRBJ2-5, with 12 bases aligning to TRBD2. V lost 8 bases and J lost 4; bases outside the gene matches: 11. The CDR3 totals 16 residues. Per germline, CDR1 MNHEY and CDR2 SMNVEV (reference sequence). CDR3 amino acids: CASAQGVGLAGETQYF. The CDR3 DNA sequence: TGTGCCAGCGCCCAGGGGGTGGGACTAGCGGGAGAGACCCAGTACTTC.

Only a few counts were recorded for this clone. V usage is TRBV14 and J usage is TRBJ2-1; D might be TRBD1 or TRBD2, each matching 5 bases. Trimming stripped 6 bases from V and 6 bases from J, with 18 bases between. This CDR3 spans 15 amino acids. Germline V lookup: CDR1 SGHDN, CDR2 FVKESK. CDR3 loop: CASRGDVQRSNEQFF. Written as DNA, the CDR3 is TGTGCCAGCAGGGGGGATGTCCAGCGCAGCAATGAGCAGTTCTTC.

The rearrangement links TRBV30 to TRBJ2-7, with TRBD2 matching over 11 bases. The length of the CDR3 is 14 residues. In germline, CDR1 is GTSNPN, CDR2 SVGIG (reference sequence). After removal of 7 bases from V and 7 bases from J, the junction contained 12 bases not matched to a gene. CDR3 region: CASTPTSGRTEQYF. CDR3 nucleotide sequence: TGTGCCTCGACCCCCACTAGCGGGAGAACGGAGCAGTACTTC.

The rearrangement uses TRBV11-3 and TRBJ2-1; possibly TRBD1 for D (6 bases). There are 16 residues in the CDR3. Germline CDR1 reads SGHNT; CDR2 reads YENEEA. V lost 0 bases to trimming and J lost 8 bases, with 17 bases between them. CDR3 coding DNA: TGTGCCAGCAGCTTAGATGGGGGCGCGGGTATCTATGAGCAGTTCTTC. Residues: CASSLDGGAGIYEQFF.

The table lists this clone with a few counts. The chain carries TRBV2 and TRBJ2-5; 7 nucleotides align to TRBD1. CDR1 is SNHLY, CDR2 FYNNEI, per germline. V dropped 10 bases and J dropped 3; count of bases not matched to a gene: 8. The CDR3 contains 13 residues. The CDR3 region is CANNRDREETQYF. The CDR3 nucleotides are TGTGCCAACAACCGGGACAGAGAAGAGACCCAGTACTTC. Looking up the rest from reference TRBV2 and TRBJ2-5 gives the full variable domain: EPEVTQTPSHQVTQMGQEVILRCVPISNHLYFYWYRQILGQKVEFLVSFYNNEISEKSEIFDDQFSVERPDGSNFTLKIRSTKLEDSAMYFCANNRDREETQYFGPGTRLLVL.

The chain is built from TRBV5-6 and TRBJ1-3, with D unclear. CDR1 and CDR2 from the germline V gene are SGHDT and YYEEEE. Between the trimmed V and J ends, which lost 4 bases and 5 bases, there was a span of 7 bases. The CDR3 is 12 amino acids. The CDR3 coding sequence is TGTGCCAGCAGCCCAACCAGAAACACCATATATTTT. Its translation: CASSPTRNTIYF.

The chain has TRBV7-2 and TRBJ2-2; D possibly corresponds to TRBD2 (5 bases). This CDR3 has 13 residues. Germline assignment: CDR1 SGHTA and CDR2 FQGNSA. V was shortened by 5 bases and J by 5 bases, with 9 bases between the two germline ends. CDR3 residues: CASSRPGTGELFF. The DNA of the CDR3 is TGTGCCAGCAGCCGGCCGGGGACCGGGGAGCTGTTTTTT.

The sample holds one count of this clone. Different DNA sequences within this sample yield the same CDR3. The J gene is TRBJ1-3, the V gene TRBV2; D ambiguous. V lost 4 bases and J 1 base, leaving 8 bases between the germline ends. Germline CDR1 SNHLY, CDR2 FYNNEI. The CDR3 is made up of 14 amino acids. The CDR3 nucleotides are TGTGCCAGCAGTGTACGGGGATCTGGAAACACCATATATTTT. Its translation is CASSVRGSGNTIYF.

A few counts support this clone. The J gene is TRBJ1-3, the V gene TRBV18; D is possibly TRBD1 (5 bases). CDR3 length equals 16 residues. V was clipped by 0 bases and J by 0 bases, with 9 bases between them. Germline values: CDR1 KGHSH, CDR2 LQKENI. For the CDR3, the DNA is TGTGCCAGCTCACCACCAAACAGGAACTCTGGAAACACCATATATTTT. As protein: CASSPPNRNSGNTIYF.

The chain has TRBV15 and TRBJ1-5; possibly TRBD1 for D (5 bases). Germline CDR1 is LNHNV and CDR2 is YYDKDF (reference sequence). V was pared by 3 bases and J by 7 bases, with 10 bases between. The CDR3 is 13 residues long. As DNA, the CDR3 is TGTGCCACCAGCAGTCTTAGACAGCAGCCCCAGCATTTT. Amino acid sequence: CATSSLRQQPQHF. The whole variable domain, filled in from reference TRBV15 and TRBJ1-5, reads DAMVIQNPRYQVTQFGKPVTLSCSQTLNHNVMYWYQQKSSQAPKLLFHYYDKDFNNEADTPDNFQSRRPNTSFCFLDIRSPGLGDTAMYLCATSSLRQQPQHFGDGTRLSIL.

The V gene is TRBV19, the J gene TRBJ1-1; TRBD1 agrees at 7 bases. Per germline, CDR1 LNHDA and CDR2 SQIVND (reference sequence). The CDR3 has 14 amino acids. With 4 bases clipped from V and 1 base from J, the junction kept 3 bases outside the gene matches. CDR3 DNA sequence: TGTGCCAGTAGTAGACAGGGACCGAACACTGAAGCTTTCTTT. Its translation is CASSRQGPNTEAFF.

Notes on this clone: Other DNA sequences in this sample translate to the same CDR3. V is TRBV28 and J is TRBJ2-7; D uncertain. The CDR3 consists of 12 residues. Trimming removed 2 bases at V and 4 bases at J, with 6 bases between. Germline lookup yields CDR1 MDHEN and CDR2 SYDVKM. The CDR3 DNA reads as TGTGCCAGCAGTTTAAAGGCGTACGAGCAGTACTTC. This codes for CASSLKAYEQYF.

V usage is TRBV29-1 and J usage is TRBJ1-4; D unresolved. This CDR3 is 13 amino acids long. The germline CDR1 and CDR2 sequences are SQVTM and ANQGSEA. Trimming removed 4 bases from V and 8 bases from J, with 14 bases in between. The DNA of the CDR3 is TGCAGCGTTGTTGGGCAGGTGGGGGAAAAACTGTTTTTT. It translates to CSVVGQVGEKLFF.

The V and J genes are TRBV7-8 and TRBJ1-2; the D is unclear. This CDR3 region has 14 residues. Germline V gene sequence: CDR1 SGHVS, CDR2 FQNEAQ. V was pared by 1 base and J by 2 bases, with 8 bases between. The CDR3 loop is CASSLVPDNYGYTF. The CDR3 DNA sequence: TGTGCCAGCAGCTTAGTCCCGGACAACTATGGCTACACCTTC. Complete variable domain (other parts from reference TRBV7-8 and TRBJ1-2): GAGVSQSPRYKVAKRGQDVALRCDPISGHVSLFWYQQALGQGPEFLTYFQNEAQLDKSGLPSDRFFAERPEGSVSTLKIQRTQQEDSAVYLCASSLVPDNYGYTFGSGTRLTVV.

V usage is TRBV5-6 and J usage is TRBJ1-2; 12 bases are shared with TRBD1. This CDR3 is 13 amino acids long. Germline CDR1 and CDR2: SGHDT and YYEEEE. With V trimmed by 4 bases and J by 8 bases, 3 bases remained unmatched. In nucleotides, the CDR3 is TGTGCCAGCAGCGGGACAGGGGGCAGGGGCTACACCTTC. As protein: CASSGTGGRGYTF.

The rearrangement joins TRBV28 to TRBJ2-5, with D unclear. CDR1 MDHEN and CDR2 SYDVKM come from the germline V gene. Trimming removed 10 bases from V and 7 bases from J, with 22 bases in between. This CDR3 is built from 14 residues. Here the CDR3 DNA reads TGTGCCACCTTTATGACCGGGTCCACTCTGACCCAGTACTTC. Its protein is CATFMTGSTLTQYF.

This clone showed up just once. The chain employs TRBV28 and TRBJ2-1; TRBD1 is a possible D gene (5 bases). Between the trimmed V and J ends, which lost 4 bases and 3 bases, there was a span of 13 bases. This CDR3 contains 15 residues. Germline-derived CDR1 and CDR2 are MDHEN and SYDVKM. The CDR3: CASSWTSGIYNEQFF. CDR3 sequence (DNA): TGTGCCAGCAGTTGGACCTCAGGGATCTACAATGAGCAGTTCTTC.